The 16 T cell receptor beta chains listed next were all sequenced from one sample in a study of early T cells in non-severe SARS-CoV-2 infection. A single record per CDR3 protein comes from TCRdb applying MiXCR to the 5' RACE reads. The profile covers about 29,000 distinct CDR3 sequences, with approximately 5.4% appearing a single time and under 14% taken by the ten largest. Sequencing used whole blood. The receptors stem from an adult who was a healthcare worker with PCR-confirmed SARS-CoV-2 infection or an uninfected control (not recorded which).

This clonotype was seen at least ten times. The chain combines TRBV15 with TRBJ1-2; the match to TRBD1 covers 8 bases. The germline V gene encodes CDR1 LNHNV and CDR2 YYDKDF (reference sequence). There are 14 residues in the CDR3. After removal of 2 bases from V and 5 bases from J, the junction contained 4 bases not matched to a gene. The CDR3 DNA follows: TGTGCCACCAGCAGATACAGGGGGGAGTATGGCTACACCTTC. Protein sequence: CATSRYRGEYGYTF.

Ten or more counts support this clonotype. This rearrangement joins TRBV12-3 or TRBV12-4 to TRBJ1-2, with D unclear. The CDR3 totals 14 residues. V gave up 4 bases and J gave up 4 bases, with 13 bases separating them. DNA for the CDR3: TGTGCCAGCAGTTACGGCAGAAATATCTATGGCTACACCTTC. Translation gives CASSYGRNIYGYTF.

This clonotype is medium-sized (0.01 to 0.1%) in the sample. The chain recombines TRBV4-1 with TRBJ2-4; perhaps TRBD2 as D (5 bases). The CDR3 runs 16 residues. V shed 0 bases and J shed 7 bases, with 16 bases lying between them. Per germline, CDR1 MGHRA and CDR2 YSYEKL. CDR3 amino acids: CASSQEEADALNIQYF. The CDR3 bases are TGCGCCAGCAGCCAAGAGGAGGCGGATGCTTTGAACATTCAGTACTTC.

This clonotype came up a few times. The chain joins TRBV12-3 or TRBV12-4 to TRBJ2-7; D unclear. Between the trimmed V and J ends, which lost 1 base and 1 base, there was a span of 5 bases. The CDR3 length is 13 residues. This CDR3 is CASSLVLSYEQYF. The CDR3 region has the DNA TGTGCCAGCAGTTTAGTTCTTTCCTACGAGCAGTACTTC.

This clonotype was picked up many times. The chain links TRBV29-1 to TRBJ2-7, with TRBD1 identical over 8 bases. CDR3 length equals 12 residues. The germline V gene encodes CDR1 SQVTM and CDR2 ANQGSEA. V shed 4 bases, J shed 1 base, and the junction held 0 bases outside the gene matches. The CDR3 loop is CSVGTGSYEQYF. CDR3 sequence (DNA): TGCAGCGTTGGGACAGGGTCCTACGAGCAGTACTTC.

This clonotype came up a few times. The rearrangement uses TRBV7-8 and TRBJ2-7; D unclear. Germline loops: CDR1 SGHVS, CDR2 FQNEAQ. This CDR3 region has 14 residues. Trimming left V 1 base short and J 1 base short, with 8 bases between. CDR3 in DNA: TGTGCCAGCAGCTTAGGGCACAGTTCCTACGAGCAGTACTTC. As protein: CASSLGHSSYEQYF.

The CDR3 nucleotides read TGTGCCAGCAGCCGACAGGGGGCGGTTCAAGAGACCCAGTACTTC. Encoded protein: CASSRQGAVQETQYF. This chain connects TRBV3-1 to TRBJ2-5; 10 bases align to TRBD1. CDR1 is LGHDT and CDR2 is YNNKEL in the germline V gene (reference sequence). V lost 4 bases to trimming and J lost 2 bases; unmatched junction nucleotides: 4. This CDR3 is built from 15 residues.

This chain connects TRBV7-8 to TRBJ2-2; D is possibly TRBD1 (6 bases). This CDR3 is 15 amino acids long. Trimming took 1 base from V and 5 from J, leaving 11 bases between them. Germline V gives CDR1 SGHVS, CDR2 FQNEAQ. The CDR3: CASSLERTETGELFF. DNA for the CDR3: TGTGCCAGCAGCTTAGAGAGGACAGAAACCGGGGAGCTGTTTTTT.

This clonotype was detected only a few times. V is TRBV7-2 and J is TRBJ1-5; tentative D call: TRBD1 (6 bases). V lost 3 bases and J lost 4, with 13 bases in between. This CDR3 contains 15 residues. Germline V gives CDR1 SGHTA, CDR2 FQGNSA. CDR3 nucleotide sequence: TGTGCCAGCAGCTTGGGACGGGGGGCAAATCAGCCCCAGCATTTT. Amino acid sequence: CASSLGRGANQPQHF.

This clonotype came up a few times. The chain combines TRBV6-2 or TRBV6-3 with TRBJ1-3, with a possible D match to TRBD1 (5 bases). V shed 4 bases and J shed 0 bases, with 13 bases lying between them. Germline CDR1 is MNHEY and CDR2 is SVGEGT. This CDR3 contains 16 residues. The CDR3: CASSFGRGYSGNTIYF. DNA for the CDR3: TGTGCCAGCAGTTTCGGACGGGGCTACTCTGGAAACACCATATATTTT.

V and J are TRBV12-3 or TRBV12-4 and TRBJ2-1; D call uncertain. V was clipped by 2 bases and J by 5 bases, with 7 bases between them. The CDR3 is 13 residues long. CDR3 residues: CASSLMANNEQFF. The CDR3, as DNA: TGTGCCAGCAGTTTAATGGCAAACAATGAGCAGTTCTTC.

There are a few counts of this clonotype. Germline is not matched at one junction end, which may reflect a read error. The rearrangement uses TRBV20-1 and TRBJ1-4; possible D gene TRBD1, 5 bases. This CDR3 comprises 14 residues. From germline, CDR1 is DFQATT and CDR2 SNEGSKA (reference sequence). The CDR3 nucleotides read TGCAGTGCTAGAGACTTTGGGGCTAAGGAAAAACTGATTTTT. It is translated as CSARDFGAKEKLIF.

The chain links TRBV24-1 to TRBJ2-2; no clear D. The CDR3 length is 14 residues. Trimming cost V 9 bases and J 5 bases, with 15 bases left between them. The germline CDR1 and CDR2 sequences are KGHDR and SFDVKD. As DNA, the CDR3 is TGTGCCACCTCGGCCGAAACCGGAACCGGGGAGCTGTTTTTT. Its translation: CATSAETGTGELFF.

In this sample, this clonotype turned up many times. The chain has TRBV6-4 and TRBJ1-4; TRBD1 aligns across 7 bases. Germline V lookup: CDR1 MRHNA, CDR2 SNTAGT. The CDR3 runs 14 residues. J lost 7 bases, V lost 5 bases, and 7 bases had no gene match. DNA for the CDR3: TGTGCCAGCAGTCCGGACAGGCCCCCTGAAAAACTGTTTTTT. Translated: CASSPDRPPEKLFF.

In its sample, this clonotype was seen many times. The CDR3 sequence is CSASTQGVGIYNEQFF. The CDR3 DNA sequence: TGCAGTGCTAGTACCCAGGGGGTAGGGATTTACAATGAGCAGTTCTTC. The rearrangement uses TRBV20-1 and TRBJ2-1, with 7 bases fitting TRBD1. Germline V CDR1 and CDR2: DFQATT, SNEGSKA (reference sequence). The CDR3 sequence is 16 residues long. J gave up 4 bases and V 3 bases, and 12 bases lay outside the gene matches.

The chain links TRBV7-8 to TRBJ2-7; D is unclear. The ends were cut back, 5 bases at V and 6 bases at J, with 11 bases in the middle. This CDR3 is 12 amino acids long. Germline assignment: CDR1 SGHVS and CDR2 FQNEAQ. The CDR3 DNA reads TGTGCCAGCAGCCTAGACGGAATCGAGCAGTACTTC. This sequence encodes CASSLDGIEQYF. Full variable domain (outside the CDR3, taken from reference TRBV7-8 and TRBJ2-7): GAGVSQSPRYKVAKRGQDVALRCDPISGHVSLFWYQQALGQGPEFLTYFQNEAQLDKSGLPSDRFFAERPEGSVSTLKIQRTQQEDSAVYLCASSLDGIEQYFGPGTRLTVT.